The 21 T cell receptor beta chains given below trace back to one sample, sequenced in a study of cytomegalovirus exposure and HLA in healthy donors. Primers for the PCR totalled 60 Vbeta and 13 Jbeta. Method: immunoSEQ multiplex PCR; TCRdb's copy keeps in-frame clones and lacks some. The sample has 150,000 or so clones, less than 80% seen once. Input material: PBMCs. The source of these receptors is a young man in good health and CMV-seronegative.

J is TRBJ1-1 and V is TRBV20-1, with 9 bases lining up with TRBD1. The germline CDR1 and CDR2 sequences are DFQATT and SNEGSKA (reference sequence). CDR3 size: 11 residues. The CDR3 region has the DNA TGCAGCGGGACAGGGACCACTGAAGCTTTCTTT. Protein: CSGTGTTEAFF.

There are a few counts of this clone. CDR3 nucleotide sequence: TGTGCCACCCTCGAGGGTGGAGGGAATCAGCCCCAGCATTTT. Protein sequence: CATLEGGGNQPQHF. The V call is TRBV28, the J call TRBJ1-5; D is unresolved. CDR1 MDHEN and CDR2 SYDVKM come from the germline V gene. This CDR3 is 14 amino acids long. Trimming left V 10 bases short and J 4 bases short, with 17 bases between.

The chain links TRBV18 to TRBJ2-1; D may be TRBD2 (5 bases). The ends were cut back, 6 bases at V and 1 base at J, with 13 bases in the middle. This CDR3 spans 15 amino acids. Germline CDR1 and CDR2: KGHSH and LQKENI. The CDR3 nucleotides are TGTGCCAGCTCCCTCACTAGAAATTCCTACAATGAGCAGTTCTTC. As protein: CASSLTRNSYNEQFF.

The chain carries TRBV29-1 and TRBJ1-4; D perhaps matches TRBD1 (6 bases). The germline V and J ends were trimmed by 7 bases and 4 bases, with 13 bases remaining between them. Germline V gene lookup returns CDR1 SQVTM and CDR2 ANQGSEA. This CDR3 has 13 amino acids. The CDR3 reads CSAQTGFNEKLFF. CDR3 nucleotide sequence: TGCAGCGCCCAGACAGGCTTTAATGAAAAACTGTTTTTT.

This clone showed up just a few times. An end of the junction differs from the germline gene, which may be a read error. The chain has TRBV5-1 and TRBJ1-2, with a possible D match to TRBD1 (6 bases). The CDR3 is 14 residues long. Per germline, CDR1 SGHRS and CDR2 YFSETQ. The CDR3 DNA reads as TGCGCCAGCAGCTCGGACAGTTTGAACTATGGCTACCCCTTC. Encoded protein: CASSSDSLNYGYPF.

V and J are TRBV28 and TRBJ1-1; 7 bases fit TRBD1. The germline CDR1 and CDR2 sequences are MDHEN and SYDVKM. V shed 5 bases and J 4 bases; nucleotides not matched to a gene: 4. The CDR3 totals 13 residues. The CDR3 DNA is TGTGCCAGCAGTCAATACAGGGGCACTGAAGCTTTCTTT. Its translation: CASSQYRGTEAFF.

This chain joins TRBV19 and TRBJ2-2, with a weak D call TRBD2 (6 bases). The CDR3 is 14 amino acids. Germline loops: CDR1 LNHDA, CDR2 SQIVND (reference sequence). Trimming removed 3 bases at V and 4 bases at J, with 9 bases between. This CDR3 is CASSIGDFTGELFF. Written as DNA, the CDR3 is TGTGCCAGTAGTATTGGGGACTTCACCGGGGAGCTGTTTTTT.

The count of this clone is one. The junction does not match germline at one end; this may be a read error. The CDR3 sequence is CASIMTANYGYPF. The CDR3 DNA reads TGTGCCAGCATTATGACAGCTAACTATGGCTACCCCTTC. V gene TRBV6-1 combines with J gene TRBJ1-2; TRBD1 might be the D (5 bases). CDR1 is MNHNS and CDR2 is SASEGT in the germline V gene. The length of the CDR3 is 13 residues.

CDR3 DNA: TGTGCCACCGGACAGGGGGGAAACCAAGAGACCCAGTACTTC. Protein sequence: CATGQGGNQETQYF. The V and J genes are TRBV19 and TRBJ2-5; 10 nucleotides match TRBD1. The CDR3 covers 14 residues. The J segment lost 0 bases and the V segment lost 10 bases, leaving 5 bases of the junction unmatched. In germline, CDR1 is LNHDA, CDR2 SQIVND (reference sequence). The whole variable domain, remainder taken from reference TRBV19 and TRBJ2-5, is DGGITQSPKYLFRKEGQNVTLSCEQNLNHDAMYWYRQDPGQGLRLIYYSQIVNDFQKGDIAEGYSVSREKKESFPLTVTSAQKNPTAFYLCATGQGGNQETQYFGPGTRLLVL.

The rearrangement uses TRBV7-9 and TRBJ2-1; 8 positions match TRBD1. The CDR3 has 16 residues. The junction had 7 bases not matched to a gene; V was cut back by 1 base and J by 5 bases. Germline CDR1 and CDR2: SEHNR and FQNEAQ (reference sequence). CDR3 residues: CASSLVRQGANNEQFF. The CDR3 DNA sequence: TGTGCCAGCAGCTTAGTGCGGCAGGGGGCGAACAATGAGCAGTTCTTC. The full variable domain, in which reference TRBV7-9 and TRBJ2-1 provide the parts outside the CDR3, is DTGVSQNPRHKITKRGQNVTFRCDPISEHNRLYWYRQTLGQGPEFLTYFQNEAQLEKSRLLSDRFSAERPKGSFSTLEIQRTEQGDSAMYLCASSLVRQGANNEQFFGPGTRLTVL.

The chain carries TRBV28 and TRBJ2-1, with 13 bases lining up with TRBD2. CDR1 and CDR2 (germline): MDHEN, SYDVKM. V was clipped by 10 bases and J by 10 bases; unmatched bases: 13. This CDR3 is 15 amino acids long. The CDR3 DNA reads TGTGCCACTCATATTACTAGCGGGGGGGCCGAGGAGCAGTTCTTC. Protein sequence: CATHITSGGAEEQFF.

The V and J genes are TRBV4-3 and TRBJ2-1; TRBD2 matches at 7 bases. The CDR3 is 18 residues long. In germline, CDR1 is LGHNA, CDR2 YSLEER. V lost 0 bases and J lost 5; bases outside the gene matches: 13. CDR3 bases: TGCGCCAGCAGCCAAGATCCAGCGGGGAGGCAGTGGGACAATGAGCAGTTCTTC. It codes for CASSQDPAGRQWDNEQFF.

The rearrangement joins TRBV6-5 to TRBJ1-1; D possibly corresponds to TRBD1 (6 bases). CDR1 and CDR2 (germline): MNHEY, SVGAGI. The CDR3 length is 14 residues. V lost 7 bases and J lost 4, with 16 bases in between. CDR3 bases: TGTGCCAGCACCCCCCCGGGGGGCCCCACTGAAGCTTTCTTT. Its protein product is CASTPPGGPTEAFF.

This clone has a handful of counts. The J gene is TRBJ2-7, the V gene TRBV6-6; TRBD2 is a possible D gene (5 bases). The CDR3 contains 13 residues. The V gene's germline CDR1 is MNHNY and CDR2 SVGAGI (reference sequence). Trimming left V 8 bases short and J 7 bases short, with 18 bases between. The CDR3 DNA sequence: TGTGCCAGCGGAAGCCCGGGAAATCGGGAGCAGTACTTC. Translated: CASGSPGNREQYF.

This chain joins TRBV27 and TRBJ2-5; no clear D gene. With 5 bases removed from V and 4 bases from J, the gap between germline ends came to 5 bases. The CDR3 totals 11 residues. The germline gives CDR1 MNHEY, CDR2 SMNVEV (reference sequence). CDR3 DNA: TGTGCCAGCAGTCCCGGAGAGACCCAGTACTTC. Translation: CASSPGETQYF.

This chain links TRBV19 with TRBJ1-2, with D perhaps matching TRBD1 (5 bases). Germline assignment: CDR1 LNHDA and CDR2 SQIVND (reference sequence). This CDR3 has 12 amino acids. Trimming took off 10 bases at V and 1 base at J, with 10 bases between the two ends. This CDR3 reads CATRDYNYGYTF. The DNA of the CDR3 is TGTGCCACCCGGGACTATAACTATGGCTACACCTTC.

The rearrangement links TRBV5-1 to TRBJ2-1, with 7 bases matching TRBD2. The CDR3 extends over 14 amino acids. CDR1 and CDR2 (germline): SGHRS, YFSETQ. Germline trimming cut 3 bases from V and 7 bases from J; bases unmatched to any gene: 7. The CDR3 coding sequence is TGCGCCAGCAGCTCTCAGACTAGCTTGAATGAGCAGTTCTTC. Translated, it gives CASSSQTSLNEQFF.

Here the CDR3 reads CASSARLAGLSYNEQFF. CDR3 coding DNA: TGCGCCAGCAGCGCCCGACTAGCGGGCCTCTCCTACAATGAGCAGTTCTTC. The chain joins TRBV5-1 to TRBJ2-1; TRBD2 agrees at 10 bases. Germline V lookup: CDR1 SGHRS, CDR2 YFSETQ. V shed 4 bases, J shed 0 bases, and the junction held 7 bases outside the gene matches. The CDR3 consists of 17 residues.

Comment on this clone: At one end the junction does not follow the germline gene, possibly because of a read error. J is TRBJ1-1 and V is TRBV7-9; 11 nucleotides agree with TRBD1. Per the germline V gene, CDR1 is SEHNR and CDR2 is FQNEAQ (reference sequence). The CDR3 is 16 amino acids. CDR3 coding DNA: TGTTCCAGCAGCCGGGAGCCCGGGACAGGGGGCACTGAAGCTTTCTTT. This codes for CSSSREPGTGGTEAFF.

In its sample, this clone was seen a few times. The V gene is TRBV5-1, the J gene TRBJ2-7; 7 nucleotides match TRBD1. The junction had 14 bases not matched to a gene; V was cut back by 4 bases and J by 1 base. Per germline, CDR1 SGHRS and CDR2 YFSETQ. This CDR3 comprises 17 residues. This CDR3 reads CASSVETGKRRSYEQYF. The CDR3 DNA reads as TGCGCCAGCAGCGTCGAGACAGGGAAAAGGCGGTCCTACGAGCAGTACTTC.

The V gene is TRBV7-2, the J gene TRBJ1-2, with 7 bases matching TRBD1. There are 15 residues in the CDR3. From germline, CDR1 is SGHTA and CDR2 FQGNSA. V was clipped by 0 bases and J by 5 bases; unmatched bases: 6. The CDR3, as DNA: TGTGCCAGCAGCTTAGCTACAGGGGCGGGGTATGGCTACACCTTC. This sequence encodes CASSLATGAGYGYTF.